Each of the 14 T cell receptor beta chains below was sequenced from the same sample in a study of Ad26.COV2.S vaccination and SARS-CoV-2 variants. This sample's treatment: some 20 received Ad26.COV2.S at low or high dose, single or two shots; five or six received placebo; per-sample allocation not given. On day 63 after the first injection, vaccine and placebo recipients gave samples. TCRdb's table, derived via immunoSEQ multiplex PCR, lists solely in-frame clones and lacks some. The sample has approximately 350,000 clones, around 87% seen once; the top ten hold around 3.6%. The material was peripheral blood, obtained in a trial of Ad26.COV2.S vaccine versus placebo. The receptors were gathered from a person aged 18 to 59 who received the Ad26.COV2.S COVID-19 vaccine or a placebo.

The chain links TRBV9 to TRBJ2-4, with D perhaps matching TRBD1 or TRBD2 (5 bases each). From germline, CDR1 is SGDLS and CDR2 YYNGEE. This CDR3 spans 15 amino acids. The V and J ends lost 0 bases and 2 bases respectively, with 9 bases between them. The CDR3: CASSVGGGTKNIQYF. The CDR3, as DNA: TGTGCCAGCAGCGTAGGTGGGGGTACCAAAAACATTCAGTACTTC.

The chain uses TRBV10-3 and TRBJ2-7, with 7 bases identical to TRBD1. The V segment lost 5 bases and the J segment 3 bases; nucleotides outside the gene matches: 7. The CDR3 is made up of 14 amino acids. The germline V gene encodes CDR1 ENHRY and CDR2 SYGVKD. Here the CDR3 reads CAISTEGQNYEQYF. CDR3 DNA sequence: TGTGCCATCAGTACCGAGGGACAGAACTACGAGCAGTACTTC.

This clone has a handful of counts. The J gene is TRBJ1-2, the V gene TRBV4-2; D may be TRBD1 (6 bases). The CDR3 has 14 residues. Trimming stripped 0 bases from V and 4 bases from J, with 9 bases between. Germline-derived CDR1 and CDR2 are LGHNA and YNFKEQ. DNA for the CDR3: TGTGCCAGCAGCCAAGAAGCAGGGGCCTATGGCTACACCTTC. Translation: CASSQEAGAYGYTF.

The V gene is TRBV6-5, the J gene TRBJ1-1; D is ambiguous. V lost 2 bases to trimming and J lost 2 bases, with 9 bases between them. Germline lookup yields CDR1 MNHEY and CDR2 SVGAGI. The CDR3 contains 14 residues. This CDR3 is CASSYTRLNTEAFF. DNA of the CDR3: TGTGCCAGCAGTTACACCAGACTTAACACTGAAGCTTTCTTT.

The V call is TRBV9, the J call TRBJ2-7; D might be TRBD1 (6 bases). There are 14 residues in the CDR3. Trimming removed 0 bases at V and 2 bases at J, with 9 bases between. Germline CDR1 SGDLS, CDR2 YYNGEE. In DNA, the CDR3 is TGTGCCAGCAGCGTAGGGGACAAGCCCTACGAGCAGTACTTC. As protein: CASSVGDKPYEQYF. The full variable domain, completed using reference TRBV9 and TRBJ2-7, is DSGVTQTPKHLITATGQRVTLRCSPRSGDLSVYWYQQSLDQGLQFLIQYYNGEERAKGNILERFSAQQFPDLHSELNLSSLELGDSALYFCASSVGDKPYEQYFGPGTRLTVT.

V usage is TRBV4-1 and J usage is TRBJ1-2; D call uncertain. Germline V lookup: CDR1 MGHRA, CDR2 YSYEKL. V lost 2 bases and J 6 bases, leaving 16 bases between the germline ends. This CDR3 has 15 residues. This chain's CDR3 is CASSQKDTDINGYTF. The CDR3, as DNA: TGCGCCAGCAGCCAAAAAGATACAGACATAAATGGCTACACCTTC.

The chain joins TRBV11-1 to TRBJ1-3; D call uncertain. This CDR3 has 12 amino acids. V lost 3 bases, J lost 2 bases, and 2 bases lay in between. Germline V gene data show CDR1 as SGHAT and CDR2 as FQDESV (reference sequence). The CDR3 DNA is TGTGCCAGCAGCTTCCCTGGAAACACCATATATTTT. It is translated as CASSFPGNTIYF.

CDR3 nucleotides: TGTGCCAGCAGCCCTCGATCGGGGCACTATGGCTACACCTTC. Its protein product is CASSPRSGHYGYTF. The chain uses TRBV11-2 and TRBJ1-2, with a weak D call TRBD1 (5 bases). V lost 5 bases to trimming and J lost 3 bases, with 13 bases between them. CDR3 length: 14 residues. Per the germline V gene, CDR1 is SGHAT and CDR2 is FQNNGV. Together with reference TRBV11-2 and TRBJ1-2, the CDR3 gives the full variable domain: EAGVAQSPRYKIIEKRQSVAFWCNPISGHATLYWYQQILGQGPKLLIQFQNNGVVDDSQLPKDRFSAERLKGVDSTLKIQPAKLEDSAVYLCASSPRSGHYGYTFGSGTRLTVV.

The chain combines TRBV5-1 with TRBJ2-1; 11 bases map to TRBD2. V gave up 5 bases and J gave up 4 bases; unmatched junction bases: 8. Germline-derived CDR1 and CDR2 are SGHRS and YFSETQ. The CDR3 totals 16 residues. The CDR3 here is CASRPRLAGRYNEQFF. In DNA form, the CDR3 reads TGCGCCAGCAGGCCCCGACTAGCGGGGAGGTACAATGAGCAGTTCTTC.

CDR3 sequence: CASSDSSYEQYF. The CDR3 bases are TGTGCCAGCAGTGACAGCTCCTACGAGCAGTACTTC. The V gene is TRBV6-2 or TRBV6-3, the J gene TRBJ2-7, with a possible D match to TRBD1 (5 bases). The CDR3 spans 12 residues. Trimming stripped 5 bases from V and 0 bases from J, with 5 bases between. Germline loops: CDR1 MNHEY, CDR2 SVGEGT.

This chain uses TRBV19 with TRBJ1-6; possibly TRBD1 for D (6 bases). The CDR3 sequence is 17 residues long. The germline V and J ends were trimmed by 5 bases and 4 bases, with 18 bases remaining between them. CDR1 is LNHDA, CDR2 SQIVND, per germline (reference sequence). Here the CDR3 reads CASSPQGLGGYNSPLHF. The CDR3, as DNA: TGTGCCAGTAGTCCCCAGGGGCTCGGCGGGTATAATTCACCCCTCCACTTT. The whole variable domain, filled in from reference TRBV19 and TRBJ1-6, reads DGGITQSPKYLFRKEGQNVTLSCEQNLNHDAMYWYRQDPGQGLRLIYYSQIVNDFQKGDIAEGYSVSREKKESFPLTVTSAQKNPTAFYLCASSPQGLGGYNSPLHFGNGTRLTVT.

The CDR3 region is CASRPMGAGNTIYF. DNA for the CDR3: TGTGCCAGCAGGCCCATGGGGGCTGGAAACACCATATATTTT. The genes are TRBV6-5 and TRBJ1-3; D may be TRBD1 (5 bases). This CDR3 has 14 residues. The V end lost 6 bases, the J end lost 2 bases, and 11 bases lay between the germline ends. The germline CDR1 and CDR2 sequences are MNHEY and SVGAGI.

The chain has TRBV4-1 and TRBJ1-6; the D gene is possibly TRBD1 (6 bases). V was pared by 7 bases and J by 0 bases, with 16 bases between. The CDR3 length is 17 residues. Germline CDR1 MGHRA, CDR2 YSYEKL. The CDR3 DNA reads TGCGCCAGCACTACCGGGGGGCAAAGCTCCTATAATTCACCCCTCCACTTT. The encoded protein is CASTTGGQSSYNSPLHF.

Here the CDR3 reads CASRPPVGEKLFF. The CDR3 bases are TGTGCCAGCAGACCCCCGGTGGGTGAAAAACTGTTTTTT. This rearrangement joins TRBV12-3 or TRBV12-4 to TRBJ1-4; unclear D gene. V lost 6 bases to trimming and J lost 7 bases, with 12 bases between them. CDR3 length: 13 residues.